A selection of T cell receptor beta chains follows, all from one sample in a study of identifying expanded T cells in peripheral blood. Sequenced by immunoSEQ multiplex PCR; TCRdb stores in-frame clones only, minus some. The table shows about 80,000 clones, with around 89% occurring only once. The sequencing input was blood. These receptors originate from a person aged 18-70 years in good health. CDR3s include the opening cysteine and the closing phenylalanine or tryptophan. The D gene is left open where the match is weak. Only some rows state a clone size, as once, few, many or a class for expanded clones.

V gene,D gene,clone size,J gene,CDR3 protein,CDR3 DNA
TRBV11-2,NA,NA,TRBJ1-5,CASSLGRGYQPQHF,TGTGCCAGCAGCTTAGGCAGGGGTTATCAGCCCCAGCATTTT
TRBV2,NA,NA,TRBJ2-7,CASSEGLSWSYEQYF,TGTGCCAGCAGCGAAGGTCTAAGCTGGTCCTACGAGCAGTACTTC
TRBV4-2,NA,NA,TRBJ2-7,CASSQGDASYEQYF,TGTGCCAGCAGCCAAGGGGACGCCTCCTACGAGCAGTACTTC
TRBV28,NA,NA,TRBJ2-1,CASFHLSQGRDYNEQFF,TGTGCCAGCTTCCATCTCTCCCAGGGGAGAGACTACAATGAGCAGTTCTTC
TRBV9,TRBD1,NA,TRBJ1-5,CASSKGTGNQPQHF,TGTGCCAGCAGCAAAGGGACAGGAAATCAGCCCCAGCATTTT
TRBV7-9,TRBD1,few,TRBJ1-6,CASSSNGGQGVSPLHF,TGTGCCAGCAGCTCTAACGGCGGACAGGGGGTATCACCCCTCCACTTT
TRBV7-9,NA,NA,TRBJ2-7,CASSPSGGIYEQYF,TGTGCCAGCAGCCCCTCAGGGGGGATCTACGAGCAGTACTTC
TRBV5-1,TRBD1,once,TRBJ1-3,CASSLQGPGGSGNTIYF,TGCGCCAGCAGCTTGCAGGGACCAGGGGGCTCTGGAAACACCATATATTTT
TRBV13,NA,NA,TRBJ1-5,CASNRRRDGNQPQHF,TGTGCCAGCAACCGACGGCGGGATGGCAATCAGCCCCAGCATTTT
TRBV6-5,NA,NA,TRBJ1-2,CASSYSGGFGDYGYTF,TGTGCCAGCAGTTACTCGGGAGGGTTTGGCGACTATGGCTACACCTTC